The 8 T cell receptor beta chains presented below share a single source sample, sequenced in a study of vaccination effects on CD4 cells after COVID-19. No antigen has been assigned to these receptors. Cultured cells yielded isolated CD4+ T cells after 10 days. The protocol was immunoSEQ multiplex PCR, while the TCRdb copy is restricted to in-frame clones and leaves out a portion. The sample gives about 58,000 clones, about 83% of which show up once; roughly 3% is in the top ten. The sequencing here drew on CD4+ T cells from PBMCs cultured without peptide, taken before COVID-19 vaccination. The receptors come from a human donor who received a COVID-19 vaccine.

This clone was seen once. V gene TRBV9 combines with J gene TRBJ2-3; no firm D call. Germline-derived CDR1 and CDR2 are SGDLS and YYNGEE. Trimming stripped 0 bases from V and 3 bases from J, with 5 bases between. This CDR3 has 13 residues. The CDR3 DNA sequence: TGTGCCAGCAGCGTAGAAGGAACAGATACGCAGTATTTT. Amino acid sequence: CASSVEGTDTQYF.

The chain employs TRBV30 and TRBJ2-2; D gene uncertain. The CDR3 spans 14 residues. Germline V gene sequence: CDR1 GTSNPN, CDR2 SVGIG (reference sequence). The V and J ends lost 8 bases and 0 bases respectively, with 13 bases between them. This CDR3 reads CAGRYSANTGELFF. CDR3 nucleotides: TGTGCCGGTAGGTACAGTGCGAACACCGGGGAGCTGTTTTTT.

This clone has more than one count but fewer than ten. The rearrangement links TRBV7-9 to TRBJ1-2; the D is unclear. V lost 8 bases to trimming and J lost 6 bases, with 7 bases between them. Germline loops: CDR1 SEHNR, CDR2 FQNEAQ (reference sequence). The CDR3 is made up of 10 amino acids. CDR3 nucleotides: TGTGCCAGCGGTTTCGATGGCTACACCTTC. Translated, it gives CASGFDGYTF.

The chain carries TRBV19 and TRBJ1-3; D remains ambiguous. Germline loops: CDR1 LNHDA, CDR2 SQIVND (reference sequence). Trimming shortened V by 6 bases and J by 2 bases, and 8 bases separated the two germline ends. The CDR3 length is 13 residues. DNA for the CDR3: TGTGCCAGTAGCCGGGGAGCTGGAAACACCATATATTTT. Its translation: CASSRGAGNTIYF.

The chain links TRBV18 to TRBJ2-3; 8 bases match TRBD2. The CDR3 covers 17 residues. CDR1 is KGHSH, CDR2 LQKENI, per germline. The trim removed 1 base at V and 4 bases at J, leaving 10 bases unmatched. The CDR3 coding sequence is TGTGCCAGCTCACCACAACGGGCTCGAGCGGGAGCAGATACGCAGTATTTT. It codes for CASSPQRARAGADTQYF.

The chain recombines TRBV18 with TRBJ1-6; D not resolved. This CDR3 region has 15 residues. Trimming pared 2 bases from V and 4 bases from J, leaving 9 bases between. Germline assignment: CDR1 KGHSH and CDR2 LQKENI. CDR3 sequence: CASSPSQRYNSPLHF. In DNA, the CDR3 is TGTGCCAGCTCACCAAGTCAGAGATATAATTCACCCCTCCACTTT.

This sequence joins TRBV18 and TRBJ2-5, with D possibly matching TRBD1 (6 bases). Trimming cost V 2 bases and J 7 bases, with 17 bases left between them. CDR3 size: 15 residues. Germline V lookup: CDR1 KGHSH, CDR2 LQKENI. CDR3 in amino acids: CASSPISQGRVTQYF. The CDR3 DNA sequence: TGTGCCAGCTCACCAATCTCACAGGGAAGGGTGACCCAGTACTTC.

J is TRBJ2-1 and V is TRBV19; no clear D. This CDR3 has 13 amino acids. The V and J ends lost 3 bases and 6 bases respectively, with 9 bases between them. CDR1 LNHDA and CDR2 SQIVND come from the germline V gene (reference sequence). The CDR3 DNA follows: TGTGCCAGTAGTATTGGGCAGCTCAATGAGCAGTTCTTC. Its translation: CASSIGQLNEQFF.